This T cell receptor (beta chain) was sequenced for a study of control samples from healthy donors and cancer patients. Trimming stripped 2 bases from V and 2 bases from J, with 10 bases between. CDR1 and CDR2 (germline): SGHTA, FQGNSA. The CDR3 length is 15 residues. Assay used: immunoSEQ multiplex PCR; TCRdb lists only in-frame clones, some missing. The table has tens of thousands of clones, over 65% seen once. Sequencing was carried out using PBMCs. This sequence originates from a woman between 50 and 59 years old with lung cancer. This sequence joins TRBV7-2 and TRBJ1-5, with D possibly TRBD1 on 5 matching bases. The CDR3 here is CASSLQGDGNQPQHF. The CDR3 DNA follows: TGTGCCAGCAGCTTACAAGGGGATGGCAATCAGCCCCAGCATTTT.